The 9 T cell receptor beta chains reported below all come from one sample, sequenced in a study of T cells in Graves' hyperthyroidism and ophthalmopathy. TCR beta CDR3 regions were amplified from RNA. Researchers ran a first-round RT-PCR on the TCR CDR3 using the HTBI primer set. One entry per CDR3 protein, called by TCRdb with MiXCR from the multiplex PCR reads. The data show about 700,000 distinct CDR3 sequences, less than 15% seen once. The sample was blood. These receptor sequences come from a woman between 18 and 29 years old with Graves' hyperthyroidism.

The gene calls are TRBV7-2 and TRBJ2-5; D is undetermined. CDR3 length: 15 residues. V was trimmed by 7 bases and J by 4 bases, leaving 19 bases between them. Germline V gene sequence: CDR1 SGHTA, CDR2 FQGNSA. CDR3 sequence (DNA): TGTGCCAGCACCACAACCCGGGCGAGCGTAGAGACCCAGTACTTC. It is translated as CASTTTRASVETQYF.

This clonotype was counted at least ten times. The chain is built from TRBV12-3 or TRBV12-4 and TRBJ1-5; TRBD1 matches at 9 bases. Trimming cost V 7 bases and J 4 bases; bases outside gene matches: 8. The CDR3 extends over 15 amino acids. The chain's CDR3 is CASTRDRARNQPQHF. CDR3 nucleotides: TGTGCCAGCACCAGGGACAGGGCTAGGAATCAGCCCCAGCATTTT.

This clonotype was detected once. This rearrangement joins TRBV19 to TRBJ2-7, with 9 bases that match TRBD1. There are 14 residues in the CDR3. Germline CDR1 reads LNHDA; CDR2 reads SQIVND (reference sequence). J lost 4 bases, V lost 6 bases, and 7 bases had no gene match. DNA of the CDR3: TGTGCCAGTAGCCGGACAGGGGCAGTGTACGAGCAGTACTTC. This gives the protein CASSRTGAVYEQYF.

This clonotype was picked up many times. The chain combines TRBV15 with TRBJ2-1; D is possibly TRBD2 (5 bases). The CDR3 length is 13 residues. Germline lookup yields CDR1 LNHNV and CDR2 YYDKDF (reference sequence). Trimming cost V 0 bases and J 7 bases, with 7 bases left between them. CDR3 in amino acids: CATSRDGGNEQFF. The CDR3, as DNA: TGTGCCACCAGCAGAGATGGAGGTAATGAGCAGTTCTTC.

This clonotype was seen at least ten times. At one end, the junction sequence differs from germline, possibly due to a read error. V and J are TRBV7-7 and TRBJ2-5, with D perhaps TRBD2 (5 bases). Per germline, CDR1 SSHAT and CDR2 FNYEAQ (reference sequence). CDR3 length: 14 residues. CDR3 nucleotide sequence: TGTGCTAGCAGCTTATTTGGGAGTCGAGAGACCCAGTACTTC. As protein: CASSLFGSRETQYF.

This clonotype appeared a few times. The chain recombines TRBV6-2 or TRBV6-3 with TRBJ2-7, with D tentatively TRBD1 or TRBD2 (5 bases each). This CDR3 is built from 15 residues. CDR1 MNHEY and CDR2 SVGEGT come from the germline V gene. V lost 4 bases and J lost 3, with 16 bases in between. The CDR3 sequence: CASSSWGRAIYEQYF. The CDR3 nucleotides read TGTGCCAGCAGTTCATGGGGACGGGCCATCTACGAGCAGTACTTC.

This clonotype has at least ten counts. The chain links TRBV6-5 to TRBJ2-7; no reliable D call. CDR3 length: 16 amino acids. V was cut by 2 bases and J by 2 bases, with 16 bases left in between. Germline values: CDR1 MNHEY, CDR2 SVGAGI. CDR3 protein: CASSYLPWRPAYEQYF. The CDR3 region has the DNA TGTGCCAGCAGTTACCTCCCTTGGAGACCCGCCTACGAGCAGTACTTC.

V is TRBV30 and J is TRBJ2-5; possibly TRBD2 for D (6 bases). Trimming shortened V by 3 bases and J by 4 bases, and 15 bases separated the two germline ends. The CDR3 totals 14 residues. Germline values: CDR1 GTSNPN, CDR2 SVGIG (reference sequence). The CDR3 is CAWSPMLRGETQYF. For the CDR3, the DNA is TGTGCCTGGAGCCCGATGTTGCGGGGAGAGACCCAGTACTTC.

This clonotype has only a few counts. The rearrangement links TRBV28 to TRBJ2-2; D gene uncertain. Trimming left V 1 base short and J 6 bases short, with 3 bases between. The CDR3 length is 12 residues. Germline V gene data show CDR1 as MDHEN and CDR2 as SYDVKM. This chain's CDR3 is CASSLFSGELFF. Written as DNA, the CDR3 is TGTGCCAGCAGTTTATTCTCCGGGGAGCTGTTTTTT.